The present T cell receptor (beta chain) was sequenced within a study of T cells in Graves' hyperthyroidism and ophthalmopathy. Regions amplified from RNA transcripts were the TCR beta CDR3 regions. The TCR CDR3 first-round RT-PCR relied on the HTBI primer set. TCRdb reanalysed the multiplex PCR reads using MiXCR and keeps one entry per CDR3 protein. The top ten clones hold over 7.5% of a sample with approximately 700,000 distinct CDR3 sequences, around 15% of them seen once. Looked up from germline, CDR1 is DFQATT and CDR2 is SNEGSKA (reference sequence). The trim removed 6 bases at V and 2 bases at J, leaving 8 bases unmatched. The CDR3 is 15 residues long.

This TCR derives from a man younger than 35 with Graves' hyperthyroidism. The sample taken for sequencing was blood. V is TRBV20-1 and J is TRBJ2-2; 8 nucleotides line up with TRBD2. The CDR3 DNA sequence: TGCAGTGCCAGAAGCGGGAGTTCAAACACCGGGGAGCTGTTTTTT. Protein sequence: CSARSGSSNTGELFF.